This T cell receptor (beta chain) was identified in a study of cytomegalovirus exposure and HLA in healthy donors. Findings and limits, study-wide: Roughly uniform sequencing depth across donors was assumed, possibly incorrectly.

This clone has just a few counts. Antigen: not known. Healthy donors of bone marrow made up the group. The CDR3 extends over 17 amino acids. Primers for the PCR totalled 60 Vbeta and 13 Jbeta. Authors' processing steps: In a later analysis, 8.5 million to 14 million of some 80 million unique beta chains occurred in at least two donors. The protocol was immunoSEQ multiplex PCR, while the TCRdb copy is restricted to in-frame clones and leaves out a portion. V, J and clone size reflect that table, while D and trimming were determined from the DNA. The top ten clones hold 2.9% of a sample with 120,000 or so clones, over 15% of them seen once.

The receptor was isolated from a female donor in good health and CMV-seropositive. This chain links TRBV12-2 with TRBJ1-5. TRBV12-2 is an annotated pseudogene. The specimen sequenced was PBMCs. The CDR3 protein is CASRLDFGEISNQPQHF. In DNA form, the CDR3 reads TGTGCAAGTCGCTTAGACTTCGGGGAAATTAGCAATCAGCCCCAGCATTTT.